The 21 T cell receptor beta chains presented below share a single source sample, sequenced in a study of blood T cell repertoires in COVID-19. This table comes from immunoSEQ multiplex PCR, and its TCRdb copy is limited to in-frame clones, with some not included. Of 55,000 to 70,000 clones in the sample, more than 75% are singletons; the top ten hold approximately 6.9%. Sequenced input: peripheral blood. The source is a man in his sixties with active or convalescent COVID-19.

The V and J genes are TRBV7-2 and TRBJ1-1; D possibly corresponds to TRBD1 (6 bases). From germline, CDR1 is SGHTA and CDR2 FQGNSA. This CDR3 is 13 amino acids long. The V end lost 4 bases, the J end lost 7 bases, and 13 bases lay between the germline ends. The CDR3, as DNA: TGTGCCAGCAGCTCCCGGACAGTCGATGAAGCTTTCTTT. This translates into CASSSRTVDEAFF.

This chain joins TRBV14 and TRBJ2-7, with 7 positions matching TRBD1. CDR3 length: 14 residues. Germline V gene lookup returns CDR1 SGHDN and CDR2 FVKESK. The ends lost 4 bases at V and 2 bases at J; junction bases unmatched: 5. CDR3 sequence reads: CASSRGRGTYEQYF. The CDR3 nucleotides are TGTGCCAGCAGCCGGGGCAGGGGGACCTACGAGCAGTACTTC.

The sample holds a few counts of this clone. The chain combines TRBV27 with TRBJ1-6; D might be TRBD1 (6 bases). The CDR3 extends over 14 amino acids. Germline lookup yields CDR1 MNHEY and CDR2 SMNVEV (reference sequence). With 2 bases removed from V and 8 bases from J, the gap between germline ends came to 10 bases. CDR3 coding DNA: TGTGCCAGCAGTTTACAGGGGTGGGATTCACCCCTCCACTTT. It is translated as CASSLQGWDSPLHF.

The gene calls are TRBV7-9 and TRBJ2-1; 7 bases are a match to TRBD2. The CDR3 loop spans 15 amino acids. Per the germline V gene, CDR1 is SEHNR and CDR2 is FQNEAQ (reference sequence). The ends lost 5 bases at V and 4 bases at J; junction bases unmatched: 8. This chain's CDR3 is CASSQPGLGYNEQFF. The CDR3 coding sequence is TGTGCCAGCAGCCAGCCCGGACTAGGTTACAATGAGCAGTTCTTC.

This chain joins TRBV25-1 and TRBJ1-5, with D unclear. The CDR3 runs to 15 residues. Germline CDR1 MGHDK, CDR2 SYGVNS. V shed 3 bases and J shed 6 bases, with 15 bases lying between them. The CDR3 sequence: CASSDSGGSGQPQHF. For the CDR3, the DNA is TGTGCCAGCAGTGACTCAGGAGGGTCCGGTCAGCCCCAGCATTTT.

The CDR3 region is CASSSLAAGFQETQYF. The CDR3 DNA reads TGCGCCAGCAGCTCCCTCGCGGCTGGGTTCCAAGAGACCCAGTACTTC. This rearrangement joins TRBV5-1 to TRBJ2-5; D uncertain. Germline assignment: CDR1 SGHRS and CDR2 YFSETQ. The CDR3 consists of 16 residues. Trimming took off 3 bases at V and 1 base at J, with 16 bases between the two ends.

This rearrangement joins TRBV18 to TRBJ2-7, with 7 positions matching TRBD1. Trimming took 0 bases from V and 0 from J; bases not matched to a gene: 5. The CDR3 runs 16 residues. Germline lookup yields CDR1 KGHSH and CDR2 LQKENI. Here the CDR3 DNA reads TGTGCCAGCTCACCACCGACCGGACAGGTCTCCTACGAGCAGTACTTC. Amino acid sequence: CASSPPTGQVSYEQYF.

The J gene is TRBJ1-2, the V gene TRBV10-3; 10 bases agree with TRBD1. Germline trimming cut 6 bases from V and 5 bases from J; bases unmatched to any gene: 21. The germline gives CDR1 ENHRY, CDR2 SYGVKD. The CDR3 spans 19 residues. The CDR3 region has the DNA TGTGCCATCAGCGACAATACTAGGCTCGGTCAGGGACAGGGGTATGGCTACACCTTC. Amino acid sequence: CAISDNTRLGQGQGYGYTF.

The chain carries TRBV27 and TRBJ1-2; 10 bases fit TRBD1. V lost 5 bases and J lost 3; bases outside the gene matches: 6. CDR1 MNHEY and CDR2 SMNVEV come from the germline V gene (reference sequence). The CDR3 consists of 15 residues. The DNA for the CDR3 is TGTGCCAGCAGTCCCAGACAGGGGGCTTACTATGGCTACACCTTC. This codes for CASSPRQGAYYGYTF.

This rearrangement joins TRBV5-6 to TRBJ1-5, with D unresolved. Germline values: CDR1 SGHDT, CDR2 YYEEEE. There are 16 residues in the CDR3. V was shortened by 1 base and J by 7 bases, with 18 bases between the two germline ends. CDR3 loop: CASSLMVVSLEQPQHF. For the CDR3, the DNA is TGTGCCAGCAGCTTGATGGTAGTTAGCTTAGAGCAGCCCCAGCATTTT.

This clone has a handful of counts. V gene TRBV28 combines with J gene TRBJ1-4; 11 bases match TRBD1. Per the germline V gene, CDR1 is MDHEN and CDR2 is SYDVKM. The CDR3 sequence is 17 residues long. The J segment lost 0 bases and the V segment lost 6 bases, leaving 6 bases of the junction unmatched. The CDR3 DNA is TGTGCCAGCAGGAGGGGACAGGGGGGTCCAACTAATGAAAAACTGTTTTTT. Its translation: CASRRGQGGPTNEKLFF.

This chain links TRBV7-2 with TRBJ2-2, with 8 bases aligning to TRBD2. Trimming at V came to 5 bases and at J to 4 bases, leaving 15 bases not matched to a gene. Germline V gene data show CDR1 as SGHTA and CDR2 as FQGNSA. This CDR3 is built from 18 residues. The CDR3 here is CASSARRTGTRGTGELFF. DNA for the CDR3: TGTGCCAGCAGCGCAAGACGGACCGGGACTAGGGGCACCGGGGAGCTGTTTTTT.

The chain has TRBV7-6 and TRBJ2-7, with D possibly matching TRBD2 (7 bases). This CDR3 region has 15 residues. Between the trimmed V and J ends, which lost 0 bases and 6 bases, there was a span of 15 bases. Germline values: CDR1 SGHVS, CDR2 FNYEAQ. CDR3 bases: TGTGCCAGCAGCTTAGCGGGGGGGGCCGTGGGCGAGCAGTACTTC. Encoded protein: CASSLAGGAVGEQYF.

The V call is TRBV6-2 or TRBV6-3, the J call TRBJ2-2; 7 bases line up with TRBD2. The germline CDR1 and CDR2 sequences are MNHEY and SVGEGT. The trim removed 2 bases at V and 4 bases at J, leaving 7 bases unmatched. The CDR3 runs 16 residues. CDR3 nucleotides: TGTGCCAGCAGTTACGGGGCGGGAGTCGTCACCGGGGAGCTGTTTTTT. This codes for CASSYGAGVVTGELFF.

The V and J genes are TRBV21-1 and TRBJ2-5; the D call TRBD1 from the table was never checked on the DNA. TRBV21-1 is tagged as a pseudogene. This CDR3 comprises 17 residues. The CDR3 DNA reads TGTGCCAGCAGCAATAGGGGTCCGAGACAGGGAAAAGAGACCCAGTACTTC. Protein: CASSNRGPRQGKETQYF.

The V call is TRBV29-1, the J call TRBJ1-2; 7 nucleotides match TRBD1. The CDR3 covers 14 residues. Unmatched junction bases numbered 7, after V lost 4 bases and J lost 2 bases. The germline V gene has CDR1 SQVTM and CDR2 ANQGSEA. CDR3 nucleotides: TGCAGCGTTGGTAGTGACAGGGAGAACTATGGCTACACCTTC. Its protein product is CSVGSDRENYGYTF.

The chain has TRBV4-2 and TRBJ1-5; TRBD1 might be the D (6 bases). The CDR3 is made up of 16 amino acids. Germline V gene lookup returns CDR1 LGHNA and CDR2 YNFKEQ. Between the trimmed V and J ends, which lost 3 bases and 6 bases, there was a span of 18 bases. CDR3 in DNA: TGTGCCAGCAGCCAGGTTGAGGGGGGGTCACGTCAGCCCCAGCATTTT. Its translation is CASSQVEGGSRQPQHF.

V gene TRBV7-9 combines with J gene TRBJ1-4; 9 nucleotides line up with TRBD1. The CDR3 is 14 amino acids. CDR1 is SEHNR and CDR2 is FQNEAQ in the germline V gene (reference sequence). J lost 9 bases, V lost 8 bases, and 10 bases had no gene match. The CDR3: CASFDSDRGKKLFF. The CDR3 DNA is TGTGCCAGCTTCGACTCGGACAGGGGTAAAAAACTGTTTTTT.

This clone occurred a few times. The chain joins TRBV19 to TRBJ2-1; 14 bases agree with TRBD2. In germline, CDR1 is LNHDA, CDR2 SQIVND (reference sequence). The CDR3 totals 16 residues. Trimming cost V 5 bases and J 8 bases; bases outside gene matches: 8. The DNA of the CDR3 is TGTGCCAGTAGTTTCCCGGGACTAGCGGGAGCTCATGAGCAGTTCTTC. Translated, it gives CASSFPGLAGAHEQFF.

This chain links TRBV28 with TRBJ1-2; D gene unclear. The germline CDR1 and CDR2 sequences are MDHEN and SYDVKM. Trimming cost V 7 bases and J 8 bases, with 20 bases left between them. This CDR3 region has 14 residues. The CDR3 is CASTLIRGIGGYTF. The CDR3 coding sequence is TGTGCCAGCACCCTAATCCGGGGAATTGGCGGCTACACCTTC.

This chain links TRBV4-2 with TRBJ1-5, with D possibly being TRBD1 (6 bases). This CDR3 contains 15 residues. Trimming shortened V by 3 bases and J by 7 bases, and 16 bases separated the two germline ends. The germline gives CDR1 LGHNA, CDR2 YNFKEQ. In DNA form, the CDR3 reads TGTGCCAGCAGCCAGGGGGCGGGGGGCAGACAGCCCCAGCATTTT. Protein sequence: CASSQGAGGRQPQHF.